This note documents a single TCR beta chain sequence. Its antigen is not known. The sample belongs to a study of cytomegalovirus exposure and HLA in healthy donors. The study's findings and limits: Researchers left out some V segments, among them TRBV6-2 and TRBV6-3, as indistinguishable. The study put some 150 TCR beta chains on its list as cytomegalovirus-associated. Presence/absence analyses supposed approximately even sequencing depth among donors. Most TCR sequences were uncommon, yet certain public TCRs appeared in many donors.

PCR involved 60 Vbeta and 13 Jbeta primers. Sequencing used immunoSEQ multiplex PCR; TCRdb keeps in-frame clones, though not all of them. The data show 160,000 or so clones, over 70% seen once. J was trimmed by 1 base and V by 1 base; bases with no gene match: 4. CDR3 length: 16 residues. CDR1 and CDR2 (germline): LGHNA, YSLEER. This chain connects TRBV4-3 to TRBJ2-5; 9 bases map to TRBD1. The sequence came from a middle-aged man in good health and CMV-seronegative. The specimen sequenced was PBMCs. The CDR3 sequence: CASSQGGQGPQETQYF. CDR3 nucleotides: TGCGCCAGCAGCCAAGGGGGACAGGGACCCCAAGAGACCCAGTACTTC.